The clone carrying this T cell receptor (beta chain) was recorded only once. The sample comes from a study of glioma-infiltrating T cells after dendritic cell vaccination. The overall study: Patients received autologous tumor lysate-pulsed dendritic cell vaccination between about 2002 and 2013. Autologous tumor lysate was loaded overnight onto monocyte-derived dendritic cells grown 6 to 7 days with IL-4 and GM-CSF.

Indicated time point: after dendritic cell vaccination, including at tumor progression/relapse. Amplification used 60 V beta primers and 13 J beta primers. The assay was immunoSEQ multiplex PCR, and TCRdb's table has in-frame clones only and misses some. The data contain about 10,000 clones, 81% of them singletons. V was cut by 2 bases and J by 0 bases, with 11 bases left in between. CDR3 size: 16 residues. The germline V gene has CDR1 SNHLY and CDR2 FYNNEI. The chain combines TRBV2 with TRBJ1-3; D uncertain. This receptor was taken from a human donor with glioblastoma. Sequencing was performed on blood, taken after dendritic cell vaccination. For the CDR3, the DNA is TGTGCCAGCAGTGAATTAGAGACAATCTCTGGAAACACCATATATTTT. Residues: CASSELETISGNTIYF.